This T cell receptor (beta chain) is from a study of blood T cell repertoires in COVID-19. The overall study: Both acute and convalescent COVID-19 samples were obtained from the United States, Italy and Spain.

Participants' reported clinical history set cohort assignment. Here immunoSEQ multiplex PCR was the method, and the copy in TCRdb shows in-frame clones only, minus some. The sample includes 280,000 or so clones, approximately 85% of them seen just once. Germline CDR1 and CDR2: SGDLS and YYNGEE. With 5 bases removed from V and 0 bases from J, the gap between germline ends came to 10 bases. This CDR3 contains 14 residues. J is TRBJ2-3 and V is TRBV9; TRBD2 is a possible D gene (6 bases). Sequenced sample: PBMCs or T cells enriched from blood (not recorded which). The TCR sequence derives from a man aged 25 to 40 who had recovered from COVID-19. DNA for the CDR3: TGTGCCAGCAGTTTAGCGGCTAGCACAGATACGCAGTATTTT. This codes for CASSLAASTDTQYF.